This T cell receptor (beta chain) was obtained from a study of vaccination and CD4 T cells after COVID-19 (dated by TCRdb to 2021 to 2024). Background on the whole study: Convalescent patients had a positive SARS-CoV-2 result on nasal swab PCR, and of these patients, several had mild disease and one had severe disease. The convalescent cohort comprised six males and four females, including two Hispanic individuals, seven Caucasians, two Asians and one multiracial person. Participants received two doses of either the Pfizer-BioNTech BNT162b2 vaccine (n=8) or the Moderna mRNA-1273 vaccine (n=2). Post-COVID blood samples from convalescent patients were collected a median of roughly 100 days after diagnosis, with a range of roughly 35 to 180 days. Post-vaccine blood samples were collected a median of around 70 days after the second vaccine dose, ranging from roughly 13 to 250 days. The cultures were stimulated with overlapping spike peptide pools from SARS-CoV-2 and from the common cold coronaviruses HCoV-NL63, HCoV-OC43 and HCoV-229E. In control cultures, a CEFX viral epitope pool was used as positive control, an HIV-1 Nef peptide pool was used as negative control, or no peptide was added. In approximately ten COVID-19 convalescent patients and a few infection-naive healthy vaccine recipients, the spike-specific CD4+ TCR repertoire before mRNA vaccination was compared with the repertoire after mRNA vaccination. Study-wide conclusions, independent of this receptor: The median count of SARS-CoV-2-reactive clonotypes went up from 20 to 25 after infection to about 41 after vaccination, although the change was not significant. In convalescent patients, a median approximately 90% of post-vaccine SARS-CoV-2-reactive clones were detected only after vaccination, suggesting vaccine-specific priming. Nearly all vaccine-specific clones in convalescent patients (304 of 307) were mono-reactive for SARS-CoV-2 spike rather than cross-reactive with common cold coronaviruses. Only a relatively small number of convalescent patients were included in the study, and early timepoints following natural infection were not analyzed.

This specimen's treatment or condition label, interpreted: roughly ten-day PBMC culture with coronavirus spike peptide pools or control peptides (ViraFEST assay). The study used the ViraFEST assay, which expanded antigen-specific T cells with peptide pools and then identified expanded clonotypes by TCR sequencing. The convalescent patients' positive SARS-CoV-2 PCR tests fell between March and December 2020, which was before the Alpha, Beta and Delta variants emerged in the United States. Each well held millions of PBMCs cultured with approximately 10 ug/ml peptide pools in IMDM containing 5% human AB serum and around 10 IU/ml IL-2. Half of the culture medium was replaced with fresh IL-2-containing medium on days 3 and 7. After around 11 days of culture, CD4+ T cells were isolated by negative selection using the EasySep CD4+ T cell isolation kit. Ficoll-Paque Plus gradient centrifugation was used to isolate PBMCs from whole blood, and the isolated PBMCs were then either used fresh or cryopreserved at -140C. Triplicate wells were generally used for each culture condition.

Concerning this clonotype itself: What this receptor recognizes is not known. Base qualities are not recorded, but no much larger clone differs from it by a single base.

Receptors were amplified or captured by PCR. DNA from cultured CD4+ T cells was subjected to TCR sequencing with the Oncomine TCR Beta short-read assay at the Johns Hopkins FTIC core. The QIAamp micro DNA kit was used to extract genomic DNA from the cultured CD4+ T cells. Oncomine TCR Beta libraries from cultured CD4+ T cells were pooled with unique dual indexes and sequenced on an Illumina iSeq 100. Turning to the authors' computational methods: Non-productive sequences were removed, and CDR3s that did not start with C, did not end with F or W, or were shorter than 7 amino acids were discarded. The MANAFEST web application identified antigen-specific clonotypes by comparing peptide-stimulated wells against reference wells and other culture wells. Positive clones required FDR below 0.05, an odds ratio above 5, and productive frequency above 0.1% in at least two of three replicate wells. A clonotype was classed as cross-reactive if the clonotype showed significant expansion both in SARS-CoV-2 spike wells and in at least one common cold coronavirus spike condition. Similarity between CDR3 sequences was evaluated in R version 3.6.1 using Levenshtein distances (stringdist) and unrooted phylogenetic trees (ape). The public reads were reprocessed in TCRdb via fastp at Q25 and MiXCR, keeping in-frame beta chains. Rows with one shared CDR3 protein collapse into an entry with the most common genes and DNA. TCRdb, not the authors, supplied the V and J calls. The sample contains about 20,000 distinct CDR3 sequences, about 59% of them found a single time. Roughly 5.6% of the sample comes from the top ten.

The cysteine opens and the phenylalanine closes a CDR3 of 13 amino acids. The sequence is cut down to CDR3 DNA, 39 bases in frame from base 1. V drops 5 bases and J drops 2 bases, leaving 7 bases in between. The CDR1 and CDR2 encoded by the germline V gene are KGHDR and SFDVKD. The receptor comes from a human donor who had recovered from COVID-19. The sample was CD4+ T cells from blood, cultured in vitro. In this chain, TRBV24-1 is recombined with TRBJ2-3; the D gene assignment is ambiguous. The DNA is TGTGCCACCAGTGCTGTGCACACAGATACGCAGTATTTT. Protein translation: CATSAVHTDTQYF.